The 20 T cell receptor beta chains presented below share a single source sample, sequenced in a study of cytomegalovirus exposure and HLA in healthy donors. Both 60 Vbeta primers and 13 Jbeta primers went into the PCR. Sequencing was performed with immunoSEQ multiplex PCR; in TCRdb, only in-frame clones are kept and a portion is missing. The repertoire holds approximately 160,000 clones, with roughly 81% as singletons. Sequenced input: PBMCs. The source of these receptors is a girl aged 10 to 17 in good health and CMV-seropositive.

The chain combines TRBV6-5 with TRBJ1-5; TRBD1 agrees at 9 bases. V was clipped by 6 bases and J by 4 bases; unmatched bases: 4. Germline V gene data show CDR1 as MNHEY and CDR2 as SVGAGI. CDR3 length: 14 residues. The CDR3 sequence is CASRPDRGNQPQHF. In nucleotides, the CDR3 is TGTGCCAGCAGGCCCGACAGGGGGAATCAGCCCCAGCATTTT.

The V call is TRBV9, the J call TRBJ1-1, with 7 bases identical to TRBD1. From germline, CDR1 is SGDLS and CDR2 YYNGEE. Trimming took 0 bases from V and 4 from J; bases not matched to a gene: 9. The CDR3 is made up of 16 amino acids. CDR3 DNA: TGTGCCAGCAGCGTAGAAGGGGGCAGCACTCGCACTGAAGCTTTCTTT. Its translation is CASSVEGGSTRTEAFF.

In regard to this clone: At one of its ends the junction is not consistent with the germline gene, which may arise from a read error. The chain joins TRBV7-2 to TRBJ2-4; the match to TRBD2 covers 11 bases. The CDR3 sequence is 16 residues long. Germline CDR1 is SGHTA and CDR2 is FQGNSA. The CDR3 here is CASLGTSGWSKNSQYF. The CDR3 DNA sequence: TGTGCCAGCTTGGGGACTAGCGGATGGAGCAAAAACAGTCAGTACTTC.

V and J are TRBV2 and TRBJ1-6, with 7 positions matching TRBD1. Germline values: CDR1 SNHLY, CDR2 FYNNEI. The CDR3 is made up of 16 amino acids. V lost 0 bases to trimming and J lost 3 bases; unmatched junction nucleotides: 2. CDR3 in DNA: TGTGCCAGCAGTGAAGCGCGGGACAGCTATAATTCACCCCTCCACTTT. Translating gives CASSEARDSYNSPLHF. Full variable domain (outside the CDR3, taken from reference TRBV2 and TRBJ1-6): EPEVTQTPSHQVTQMGQEVILRCVPISNHLYFYWYRQILGQKVEFLVSFYNNEISEKSEIFDDQFSVERPDGSNFTLKIRSTKLEDSAMYFCASSEARDSYNSPLHFGNGTRLTVT.

The chain's CDR3 is CASSLYGSGNTDTQYF. The DNA for the CDR3 is TGTGCCAGCAGCTTATATGGGTCGGGGAACACAGATACGCAGTATTTT. The chain joins TRBV7-2 to TRBJ2-3, with a tentative D call TRBD2 (5 bases). This CDR3 is built from 16 residues. The germline V and J ends were trimmed by 2 bases and 2 bases, with 14 bases remaining between them. CDR1 is SGHTA, CDR2 FQGNSA, per germline.

CDR3 nucleotide sequence: TGCGCCAGCAAAATGGGGACAGGGCTCACCGGGGAGCTGTTTTTT. Translation gives CASKMGTGLTGELFF. This chain joins TRBV4-1 and TRBJ2-2; TRBD1 aligns across 9 bases. Unmatched junction bases numbered 7, after V lost 7 bases and J lost 4 bases. The CDR3 length is 15 residues. Germline lookup yields CDR1 MGHRA and CDR2 YSYEKL.

The chain has TRBV2 and TRBJ1-1; D is ambiguous. Trimming removed 6 bases at V and 7 bases at J, with 12 bases between. Germline V gives CDR1 SNHLY, CDR2 FYNNEI. This CDR3 is built from 12 residues. This CDR3 reads CASSYEGFEAFF. CDR3 in DNA: TGTGCCAGCAGCTACGAGGGTTTTGAAGCTTTCTTT.

CDR3: CASSLEARANTEAFF. The CDR3 nucleotides are TGCGCCAGCAGCTTGGAAGCCAGGGCGAACACTGAAGCTTTCTTT. The chain uses TRBV5-1 and TRBJ1-1, with a possible D match to TRBD1 (5 bases). Germline CDR1 SGHRS, CDR2 YFSETQ. V was pared by 0 bases and J by 1 base, with 10 bases between. This CDR3 is 15 amino acids long.

The V and J genes are TRBV15 and TRBJ2-3; 9 bases match TRBD2. This CDR3 has 17 amino acids. Per germline, CDR1 LNHNV and CDR2 YYDKDF (reference sequence). V was pared by 3 bases and J by 1 base, with 8 bases of the junction left unmatched. CDR3 nucleotides: TGTGCCACCAGCAGTCCCGAGGTAGCGGGGGGCACAGATACGCAGTATTTT. Protein product: CATSSPEVAGGTDTQYF.

CDR3 residues: CAISEFPTNGTEAFF. DNA of the CDR3: TGTGCCATCAGTGAATTTCCCACTAACGGCACTGAAGCTTTCTTT. The rearrangement links TRBV10-3 to TRBJ1-1; no definite D call. Germline V gene data show CDR1 as ENHRY and CDR2 as SYGVKD. V dropped 3 bases and J dropped 4 bases, with 15 bases sitting between them. The CDR3 runs 15 residues.

CDR3 region: CASTSGGGTDTQYF. DNA of the CDR3: TGTGCCAGCACTAGCGGGGGGGGCACAGATACGCAGTATTTT. The J gene is TRBJ2-3, the V gene TRBV6-6; 12 bases map to TRBD2. The trim removed 7 bases at V and 1 base at J, leaving 0 bases unmatched. The CDR3 consists of 14 residues. Germline V gives CDR1 MNHNY, CDR2 SVGAGI (reference sequence).

The V gene is TRBV30, the J gene TRBJ2-7, with 9 bases lining up with TRBD2. V dropped 3 bases and J dropped 3; count of bases not matched to a gene: 3. The CDR3 has 13 residues. Germline values: CDR1 GTSNPN, CDR2 SVGIG (reference sequence). CDR3 sequence reads: CAWRSSGSYEQYF. The CDR3 region has the DNA TGTGCCTGGAGGAGTAGCGGGAGCTACGAGCAGTACTTC.

The chain is built from TRBV2 and TRBJ2-7; 8 bases fit TRBD1. The V gene's germline CDR1 is SNHLY and CDR2 FYNNEI. This CDR3 contains 14 residues. J lost 4 bases, V lost 6 bases, and 8 bases had no gene match. This CDR3 reads CASRDGTGFYEQYF. The CDR3 DNA reads TGTGCCAGCAGGGATGGGACAGGATTTTACGAGCAGTACTTC. Full variable domain (outside the CDR3, taken from reference TRBV2 and TRBJ2-7): EPEVTQTPSHQVTQMGQEVILRCVPISNHLYFYWYRQILGQKVEFLVSFYNNEISEKSEIFDDQFSVERPDGSNFTLKIRSTKLEDSAMYFCASRDGTGFYEQYFGPGTRLTVT.

This chain connects TRBV28 to TRBJ2-4, with 9 bases fitting TRBD1. Looked up from germline, CDR1 is MDHEN and CDR2 is SYDVKM. V was clipped by 9 bases and J by 0 bases; unmatched bases: 6. The CDR3 is 15 amino acids. CDR3 coding DNA: TGTGCCAGACAGGGGGCTAGGGGAGCCAAAAACATTCAGTACTTC. This encodes CARQGARGAKNIQYF.

The chain uses TRBV28 and TRBJ1-1; D perhaps matches TRBD1 (5 bases). V shed 3 bases and J shed 4 bases, with 9 bases lying between them. This CDR3 region has 13 residues. Looked up from germline, CDR1 is MDHEN and CDR2 is SYDVKM. CDR3 sequence: CASSLEGRTEAFF. CDR3 in DNA: TGTGCCAGCAGTTTGGAGGGACGCACTGAAGCTTTCTTT.

This chain joins TRBV27 and TRBJ2-2; TRBD1 might be the D (5 bases). Germline V lookup: CDR1 MNHEY, CDR2 SMNVEV (reference sequence). This CDR3 has 16 residues. The V end was cut by 2 bases, the J end by 4 bases, with 14 bases between. CDR3 loop: CASSLPGIRSTGELFF. For the CDR3, the DNA is TGTGCCAGCAGTTTACCAGGGATTAGATCCACCGGGGAGCTGTTTTTT.

This chain uses TRBV7-8 with TRBJ1-1; a possible D gene is TRBD1 (5 bases). CDR1 SGHVS and CDR2 FQNEAQ come from the germline V gene. The CDR3 has 16 amino acids. V lost 5 bases, J lost 5 bases, and 21 bases lay in between. The CDR3 loop is CASSTNGARVKTEAFF. CDR3 in DNA: TGTGCCAGCAGCACTAATGGTGCCAGGGTAAAGACTGAAGCTTTCTTT. The full variable domain, completed using reference TRBV7-8 and TRBJ1-1, is GAGVSQSPRYKVAKRGQDVALRCDPISGHVSLFWYQQALGQGPEFLTYFQNEAQLDKSGLPSDRFFAERPEGSVSTLKIQRTQQEDSAVYLCASSTNGARVKTEAFFGQGTRLTVV.

This sequence joins TRBV5-6 and TRBJ1-5; D uncertain. With 0 bases removed from V and 6 bases from J, the gap between germline ends came to 10 bases. Looked up from germline, CDR1 is SGHDT and CDR2 is YYEEEE. The CDR3 extends over 14 amino acids. CDR3 in DNA: TGTGCCAGCAGCTTGGGACCGGGGAGTCAGCCCCAGCATTTT. Its translation: CASSLGPGSQPQHF.

V gene TRBV12-5 combines with J gene TRBJ1-1; D gene ambiguous. The V gene lost 2 bases and the J gene lost 7 bases, with 11 bases spanning the gap. Per the germline V gene, CDR1 is LGHNT and CDR2 is FRNRAP. This CDR3 spans 13 amino acids. The CDR3 bases are TGTGCTAGTGGTTTGTTTGGTGCCGGTGAAGCTTTCTTT. Encoded protein: CASGLFGAGEAFF.

The J gene is TRBJ2-1, the V gene TRBV6-1; TRBD1 matches at 8 bases. The CDR3 is 15 amino acids. CDR1 MNHNS and CDR2 SASEGT come from the germline V gene. The ends lost 6 bases at V and 2 bases at J; junction bases unmatched: 6. The CDR3 sequence: CASRTGQGPYNEQFF. DNA of the CDR3: TGTGCCAGCAGGACCGGACAGGGACCCTACAATGAGCAGTTCTTC.